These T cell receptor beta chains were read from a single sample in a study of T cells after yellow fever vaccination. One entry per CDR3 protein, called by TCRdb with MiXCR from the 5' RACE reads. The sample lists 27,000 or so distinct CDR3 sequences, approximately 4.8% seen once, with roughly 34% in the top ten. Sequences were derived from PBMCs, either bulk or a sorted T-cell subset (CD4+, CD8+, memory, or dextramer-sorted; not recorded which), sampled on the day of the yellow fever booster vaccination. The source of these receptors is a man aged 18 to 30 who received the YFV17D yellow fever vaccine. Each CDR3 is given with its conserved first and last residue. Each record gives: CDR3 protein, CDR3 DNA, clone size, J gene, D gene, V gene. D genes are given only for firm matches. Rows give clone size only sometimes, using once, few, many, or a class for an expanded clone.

cdr3_aa: CASSRGQGLLGGETQYF
cdr3_nt: TGCGCCAGCAGCCGGGGACAGGGGCTACTTGGGGGAGAGACCCAGTACTTC
clone_size: many
j_call: TRBJ2-5
d_call: TRBD1
v_call: TRBV5-1

cdr3_aa: CASVGAVAEAFF
cdr3_nt: TGTGCCAGCGTCGGGGCGGTCGCTGAAGCTTTCTTT
clone_size: many
j_call: TRBJ1-1
d_call: -
v_call: TRBV6-2/TRBV6-3

cdr3_aa: CSANSPAGLTDTQYF
cdr3_nt: TGCAGTGCTAATTCTCCAGCGGGGCTCACAGATACGCAGTATTTT
clone_size: many
j_call: TRBJ2-3
d_call: TRBD2
v_call: TRBV20-1

cdr3_aa: CASSALGGTYNEQFF
cdr3_nt: TGTGCCAGCAGCGCCTTGGGGGGCACCTACAATGAGCAGTTCTTC
clone_size: -
j_call: TRBJ2-1
d_call: -
v_call: TRBV7-3

cdr3_aa: CASSLSVNTEAFF
cdr3_nt: TGTGCCAGCAGCTTATCGGTGAACACTGAAGCTTTCTTT
clone_size: many
j_call: TRBJ1-1
d_call: -
v_call: TRBV7-3

cdr3_aa: CASSHPGLRGGAFQETQYF
cdr3_nt: TGCGCCAGCAGCCACCCCGGGCTTAGGGGGGGGGCGTTCCAAGAGACCCAGTACTTC
clone_size: medium-sized
j_call: TRBJ2-5
d_call: -
v_call: TRBV4-1

cdr3_aa: CASSYSSTGLLGELFF
cdr3_nt: TGTGCCAGCAGTTACTCGTCAACAGGGCTTCTCGGGGAGCTGTTTTTT
clone_size: -
j_call: TRBJ2-2
d_call: -
v_call: TRBV6-2/TRBV6-3

cdr3_aa: CASSLDGNNYGYTF
cdr3_nt: TGCGCCAGCAGCTTGGATGGAAATAACTATGGCTACACCTTC
clone_size: many
j_call: TRBJ1-2
d_call: -
v_call: TRBV5-1

cdr3_aa: CASNPDSWGETQYF
cdr3_nt: TGCGCCAGCAACCCTGACTCCTGGGGAGAGACCCAGTACTTC
clone_size: many
j_call: TRBJ2-5
d_call: -
v_call: TRBV5-1

cdr3_aa: CASSRWDNPLKNIQYF
cdr3_nt: TGTGCCAGCAGCCGTTGGGACAACCCCCTCAAAAACATTCAGTACTTC
clone_size: many
j_call: TRBJ2-4
d_call: -
v_call: TRBV11-2

cdr3_aa: CASSSRSSGGAYEQFF
cdr3_nt: TGTGCCAGCAGCTCCCGTTCTAGCGGGGGGGCCTATGAGCAGTTCTTC
clone_size: few
j_call: TRBJ2-1
d_call: -
v_call: TRBV21-1

cdr3_aa: CASSSTPGQPPTQYF
cdr3_nt: TGTGCCAGCAGTTCTACCCCGGGACAGCCGCCGACCCAGTACTTC
clone_size: many
j_call: TRBJ2-5
d_call: TRBD1
v_call: TRBV6-6

cdr3_aa: CASSFPTVQLDTEAFF
cdr3_nt: TGTGCCAGCAGTTTCCCGACAGTTCAGCTGGACACTGAAGCTTTCTTT
clone_size: many
j_call: TRBJ1-1
d_call: -
v_call: TRBV6-6

cdr3_aa: CASSLSGTQETQYF
cdr3_nt: TGTGCCAGCAGTTTATCCGGGACCCAAGAGACCCAGTACTTC
clone_size: -
j_call: TRBJ2-5
d_call: -
v_call: TRBV2

cdr3_aa: CATSRDPNQPQHF
cdr3_nt: TGTGCCACCAGCAGAGATCCCAATCAGCCCCAGCATTTT
clone_size: many
j_call: TRBJ1-5
d_call: -
v_call: TRBV15

cdr3_aa: CASSLRDRGETEAFF
cdr3_nt: TGTGCCAGCAGCTTAAGGGACAGGGGCGAGACTGAAGCTTTCTTT
clone_size: many
j_call: TRBJ1-1
d_call: TRBD1
v_call: TRBV5-4

cdr3_aa: CSARPGLAGEFDNEQFF
cdr3_nt: TGCAGTGCCCGACCGGGACTAGCGGGGGAGTTTGACAATGAGCAGTTCTTC
clone_size: many
j_call: TRBJ2-1
d_call: TRBD2
v_call: TRBV20-1

cdr3_aa: CAWNGGQYYGYTF
cdr3_nt: TGTGCCTGGAACGGGGGGCAATACTATGGCTACACCTTC
clone_size: many
j_call: TRBJ1-2
d_call: -
v_call: TRBV30

cdr3_aa: CASSYEGGGNYEQYF
cdr3_nt: TGTGCCAGCAGCTACGAGGGCGGGGGAAATTACGAGCAGTACTTC
clone_size: many
j_call: TRBJ2-7
d_call: TRBD2
v_call: TRBV7-2

cdr3_aa: CASHSGGHDTQYF
cdr3_nt: TGTGCCAGCCATAGCGGGGGGCACGATACGCAGTATTTT
clone_size: many
j_call: TRBJ2-3
d_call: TRBD2
v_call: TRBV7-2

cdr3_aa: CASSLIASSSYNEQFF
cdr3_nt: TGTGCCAGCAGCTTAATTGCGTCCAGCTCCTACAATGAGCAGTTCTTC
clone_size: many
j_call: TRBJ2-1
d_call: -
v_call: TRBV7-3

cdr3_aa: CASRLGQGEETQYF
cdr3_nt: TGTGCCAGCAGATTGGGACAGGGGGAAGAGACCCAGTACTTC
clone_size: -
j_call: TRBJ2-5
d_call: TRBD1
v_call: TRBV12-3/TRBV12-4

cdr3_aa: CASSLAGVEDTQYF
cdr3_nt: TGCGCCAGCAGCTTGGCCGGGGTCGAAGATACGCAGTATTTT
clone_size: many
j_call: TRBJ2-3
d_call: -
v_call: TRBV5-1

cdr3_aa: CATSDPTGENTEAFF
cdr3_nt: TGTGCCACCAGTGACCCTACAGGGGAGAACACTGAAGCTTTCTTT
clone_size: many
j_call: TRBJ1-1
d_call: TRBD1
v_call: TRBV24-1

cdr3_aa: CASSLGPSGGSPLHF
cdr3_nt: TGTGCCAGCAGCTTAGGACCGTCGGGCGGCTCACCCCTCCACTTT
clone_size: many
j_call: TRBJ1-6
d_call: -
v_call: TRBV11-2

cdr3_aa: CASSYPRAQPDTQYF
cdr3_nt: TGTGCCAGCAGTTACCCAAGGGCCCAGCCAGATACGCAGTATTTT
clone_size: many
j_call: TRBJ2-3
d_call: -
v_call: TRBV6-2/TRBV6-3

cdr3_aa: CASMKRGGVGTEAFF
cdr3_nt: TGTGCCAGCATGAAAAGGGGGGGAGTAGGCACTGAAGCTTTCTTT
clone_size: many
j_call: TRBJ1-1
d_call: -
v_call: TRBV7-2

cdr3_aa: CASSYYRDRGAETQYF
cdr3_nt: TGCGCCAGCAGCTATTACAGGGACAGAGGAGCAGAGACCCAGTACTTC
clone_size: few
j_call: TRBJ2-5
d_call: TRBD1
v_call: TRBV5-1

cdr3_aa: CASSQASRTGLLDTQYF
cdr3_nt: TGCGCCAGCAGCCAAGCATCGAGGACAGGGCTATTGGATACGCAGTATTTT
clone_size: many
j_call: TRBJ2-3
d_call: TRBD1
v_call: TRBV4-1

cdr3_aa: CASSSGTSGYNEQFF
cdr3_nt: TGTGCCAGCAGCTCAGGGACTAGCGGGTACAATGAGCAGTTCTTC
clone_size: -
j_call: TRBJ2-1
d_call: TRBD2
v_call: TRBV7-9

cdr3_aa: CASSPTEETQYF
cdr3_nt: TGTGCCAGCTCACCAACAGAAGAGACCCAGTACTTC
clone_size: -
j_call: TRBJ2-5
d_call: -
v_call: TRBV18

cdr3_aa: CASSQVRTETQYF
cdr3_nt: TGCGCCAGCAGCCAGGTCAGAACGGAGACCCAGTACTTC
clone_size: many
j_call: TRBJ2-5
d_call: -
v_call: TRBV4-3

cdr3_aa: CASSQDRGRNSPLHF
cdr3_nt: TGCGCCAGCAGCCAAGACAGGGGTCGTAATTCACCCCTCCACTTT
clone_size: many
j_call: TRBJ1-6
d_call: -
v_call: TRBV4-3

cdr3_aa: CASSSLGTSGGADTQYF
cdr3_nt: TGCGCCAGCAGCTCTTTAGGTACTAGCGGGGGGGCAGATACGCAGTATTTT
clone_size: many
j_call: TRBJ2-3
d_call: TRBD2
v_call: TRBV5-1

cdr3_aa: CASSPNQRDTQYF
cdr3_nt: TGTGCCAGCAGCCCGAACCAACGGGATACGCAGTATTTT
clone_size: many
j_call: TRBJ2-3
d_call: -
v_call: TRBV7-2

cdr3_aa: CASSLTGGQPQHF
cdr3_nt: TGTGCCAGCAGCTTGACAGGGGGCCAGCCCCAGCATTTT
clone_size: many
j_call: TRBJ1-5
d_call: TRBD1
v_call: TRBV7-2

cdr3_aa: CASSRDTPNTGELFF
cdr3_nt: TGCGCCAGCAGCCGGGACACCCCGAACACCGGGGAGCTGTTTTTT
clone_size: many
j_call: TRBJ2-2
d_call: -
v_call: TRBV4-1

cdr3_aa: CSARNFRSGANVLTF
cdr3_nt: TGCAGTGCTAGGAATTTCCGTTCCGGGGCCAACGTCCTGACTTTC
clone_size: many
j_call: TRBJ2-6
d_call: -
v_call: TRBV20-1

cdr3_aa: CASSLVMGGQETQYF
cdr3_nt: TGTGCCAGCAGCTTAGTGATGGGGGGGCAAGAGACCCAGTACTTC
clone_size: many
j_call: TRBJ2-5
d_call: TRBD2
v_call: TRBV7-9

cdr3_aa: CASSYIRSGSSYEQYF
cdr3_nt: TGTGCCAGCAGTTATATCAGGAGCGGGAGCTCCTACGAGCAGTACTTC
clone_size: many
j_call: TRBJ2-7
d_call: TRBD2
v_call: TRBV6-2/TRBV6-3

cdr3_aa: CASSLRQGNTEAFF
cdr3_nt: TGTGCCAGCAGTCTCAGACAGGGAAACACTGAAGCTTTCTTT
clone_size: medium-sized
j_call: TRBJ1-1
d_call: TRBD1
v_call: TRBV2

cdr3_aa: CASSLDRREKLFF
cdr3_nt: TGTGCCAGCTCACTTGACAGGCGGGAAAAACTGTTTTTT
clone_size: many
j_call: TRBJ1-4
d_call: -
v_call: TRBV18

cdr3_aa: CASSPGTAYEQFF
cdr3_nt: TGTGCCAGCAGCCCCGGGACAGCATATGAGCAGTTCTTC
clone_size: -
j_call: TRBJ2-1
d_call: TRBD1
v_call: TRBV5-4

cdr3_aa: CASFRLTGLHKTQYF
cdr3_nt: TGTGCCTCCTTCCGACTGACAGGACTCCATAAGACCCAGTACTTC
clone_size: many
j_call: TRBJ2-5
d_call: -
v_call: TRBV7-2

cdr3_aa: CATSSGGGAYNEQFF
cdr3_nt: TGTGCCACCAGCAGCGGCGGGGGGGCGTACAATGAGCAGTTCTTC
clone_size: many
j_call: TRBJ2-1
d_call: TRBD2
v_call: TRBV15

cdr3_aa: CASSLGPGVAKNIQYF
cdr3_nt: TGTGCCAGCAGCCTAGGCCCGGGGGTAGCCAAAAACATTCAGTACTTC
clone_size: many
j_call: TRBJ2-4
d_call: -
v_call: TRBV12-3/TRBV12-4

cdr3_aa: CASRRRPALRVGRDGEAFF
cdr3_nt: TGTGCCAGCAGACGGAGGCCAGCACTCAGGGTAGGACGGGACGGTGAAGCTTTCTTT
clone_size: many
j_call: TRBJ1-1
d_call: -
v_call: TRBV6-2/TRBV6-3

cdr3_aa: CASSLDRGAQETQYF
cdr3_nt: TGCGCCAGCAGTTTGGACAGGGGGGCCCAAGAGACCCAGTACTTC
clone_size: many
j_call: TRBJ2-5
d_call: TRBD1
v_call: TRBV5-1

cdr3_aa: CATSPDPSTDTQYF
cdr3_nt: TGTGCCACCAGCCCGGACCCAAGCACAGATACGCAGTATTTT
clone_size: many
j_call: TRBJ2-3
d_call: -
v_call: TRBV15

cdr3_aa: CSVDRVGTGELFF
cdr3_nt: TGCAGCGTTGACAGGGTGGGAACCGGGGAGCTGTTTTTT
clone_size: many
j_call: TRBJ2-2
d_call: -
v_call: TRBV29-1

cdr3_aa: CASSFPNEQFF
cdr3_nt: TGTGCCAGCAGTTTTCCCAATGAGCAGTTCTTC
clone_size: -
j_call: TRBJ2-1
d_call: -
v_call: TRBV2

cdr3_aa: CASSSAPYRGRGTEAFF
cdr3_nt: TGTGCCAGCAGCTCTGCACCTTACAGGGGGAGAGGCACTGAAGCTTTCTTT
clone_size: -
j_call: TRBJ1-1
d_call: TRBD1
v_call: TRBV7-3

cdr3_aa: CASSPPLGLGADTQYF
cdr3_nt: TGTGCCAGCAGCCCCCCGTTGGGTTTGGGTGCAGATACGCAGTATTTT
clone_size: many
j_call: TRBJ2-3
d_call: -
v_call: TRBV12-3/TRBV12-4

cdr3_aa: CASSQIQGAFFSGYTF
cdr3_nt: TGCGCCAGCAGCCAGATACAGGGGGCCTTTTTCTCTGGCTACACCTTC
clone_size: many
j_call: TRBJ1-2
d_call: TRBD1
v_call: TRBV4-1

cdr3_aa: CSALSIAGALLNEQFF
cdr3_nt: TGCAGTGCGCTTTCAATAGCGGGGGCCTTATTAAATGAGCAGTTCTTC
clone_size: many
j_call: TRBJ2-1
d_call: TRBD2
v_call: TRBV20-1